This is a list of T cell receptor beta chains from one sample in a study of cytomegalovirus exposure and HLA in healthy donors. Libraries were prepared by immunoSEQ multiplex PCR; TCRdb keeps only in-frame clonotypes and omits some of them. The repertoire includes 100,000 to 150,000 clones, about 80% of them detected once, and nearly 9.5% sits in the top ten. The specimen was PBMCs. All receptors derive from a woman between 45 and 65 years old in good health and CMV-seropositive. CDR3s include the opening cysteine and the closing phenylalanine or tryptophan. Fields, in order: V gene, D gene, J gene, CDR3 protein. D genes are given only for firm matches.

TRBV7-9,.,TRBJ1-4,CSGHEDGQRMFF
TRBV29-1,TRBD1,TRBJ2-1,CSVGYDRAFNYNEQFF
TRBV4-3,TRBD1,TRBJ1-4,CASSRRDRGGEKLFF
TRBV5-6,.,TRBJ2-7,CASSLSGYEQYF
TRBV7-2,.,TRBJ2-3,CASSLGSAGLIDTQYF
TRBV20-1,.,TRBJ2-5,CSARDLETQYF
TRBV5-1,.,TRBJ2-1,CASTGQLYNEQFF
TRBV6-4,.,TRBJ2-1,CASSELQGANEQFF
TRBV19,.,TRBJ1-2,CASRRQNYGYTF
TRBV21-1,.,TRBJ2-1,CASSNGTSGTLRVGEQFF
TRBV13,.,TRBJ2-5,CASSKLVPGQETQYF
TRBV7-9,TRBD1,TRBJ1-6,CASSLAGTGGSNSPLHF
TRBV5-8,TRBD1,TRBJ2-1,CASSLGLGTATYNEQFF
TRBV6-1,.,TRBJ2-1,CASRRSIYEQFF
TRBV6-6,.,TRBJ1-3,CASRPPQGLDGNTIYF
TRBV9,TRBD2,TRBJ2-3,CASSPGLGDTSGRPSTDTQYF
TRBV7-8,.,TRBJ2-5,CASREGGRVDETQYF
TRBV9,TRBD2,TRBJ2-2,CASSVTGLADNTGELFF
TRBV7-4,TRBD1,TRBJ1-4,CASLSDRGVGATNEKLFF
TRBV5-1,TRBD1,TRBJ1-1,CASSPGQGARNTEAFF
TRBV2,TRBD2,TRBJ2-3,CASSTSGGAVDTQYF
TRBV2,.,TRBJ1-6,CASSEARPANSPLHF
TRBV7-2,.,TRBJ1-1,CASSLGAGMNTEAFF
TRBV4-2,.,TRBJ1-2,CASSQDDSFYGYTF
TRBV4-3,.,TRBJ1-2,CASSQERGGYVGYTF
TRBV4-2,.,TRBJ2-1,CASSLHRQEGNEQFF
TRBV7-9,TRBD1,TRBJ1-2,CASSLGQSYGYTF
TRBV5-6,TRBD1,TRBJ2-6,CATLLQGATGANVLTF
TRBV7-2,TRBD2,TRBJ2-3,CASSPGGHSTDTQYF
TRBV5-1,.,TRBJ2-7,CASSNLSGRERGEQYF
TRBV2,TRBD1,TRBJ1-3,CASNKGASGNTIYF
TRBV7-2,.,TRBJ1-5,CASSLVRGMGQPQHF
TRBV7-3,.,TRBJ2-1,CASSLVQGGNEQFF
TRBV19,TRBD1,TRBJ1-2,CASSKPQGQGDYGYTF
TRBV5-4,.,TRBJ1-2,CASSLGQADGYTF
TRBV2,.,TRBJ1-2,CASKGVNYGYTF